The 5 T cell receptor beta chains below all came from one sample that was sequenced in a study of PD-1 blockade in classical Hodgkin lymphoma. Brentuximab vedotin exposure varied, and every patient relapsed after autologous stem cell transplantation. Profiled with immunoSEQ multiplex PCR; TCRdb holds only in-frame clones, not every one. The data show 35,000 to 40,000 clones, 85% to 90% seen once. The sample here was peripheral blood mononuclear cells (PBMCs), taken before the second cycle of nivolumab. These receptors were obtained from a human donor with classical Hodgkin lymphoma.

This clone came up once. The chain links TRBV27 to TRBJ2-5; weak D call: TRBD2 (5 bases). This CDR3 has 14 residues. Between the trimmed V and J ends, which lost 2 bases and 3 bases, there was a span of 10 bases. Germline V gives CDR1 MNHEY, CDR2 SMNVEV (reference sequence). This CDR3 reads CASSLREREETQYF. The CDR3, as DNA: TGTGCCAGCAGTTTAAGGGAGAGGGAAGAGACCCAGTACTTC.

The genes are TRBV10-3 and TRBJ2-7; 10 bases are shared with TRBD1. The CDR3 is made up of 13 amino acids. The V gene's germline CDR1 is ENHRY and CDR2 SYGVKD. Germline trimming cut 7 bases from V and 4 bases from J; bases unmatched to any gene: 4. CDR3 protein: CAITPGQGYEQYF. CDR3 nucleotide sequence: TGTGCCATCACCCCGGGACAGGGGTACGAGCAGTACTTC.

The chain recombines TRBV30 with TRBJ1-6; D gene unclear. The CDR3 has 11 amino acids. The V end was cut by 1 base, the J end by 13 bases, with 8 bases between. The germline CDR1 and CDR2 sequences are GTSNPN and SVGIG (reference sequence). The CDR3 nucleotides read TGTGCCTGGAGTGACCTTCGCCCCCTCCACTTT. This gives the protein CAWSDLRPLHF.

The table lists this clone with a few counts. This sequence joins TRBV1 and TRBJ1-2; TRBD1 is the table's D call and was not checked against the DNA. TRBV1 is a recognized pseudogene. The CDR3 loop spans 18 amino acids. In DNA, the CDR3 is TGCACCAGCAGCCAAGAAAAAGGGCAGACAGGGGCGAGGGGTGGCTACACCTTC. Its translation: CTSSQEKGQTGARGGYTF.

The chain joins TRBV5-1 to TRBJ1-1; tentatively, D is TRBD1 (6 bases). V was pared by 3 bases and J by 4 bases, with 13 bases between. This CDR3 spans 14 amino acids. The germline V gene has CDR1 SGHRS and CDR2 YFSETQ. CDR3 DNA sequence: TGCGCCAGCAGCTCGGGACAACTTATCACTGAAGCTTTCTTT. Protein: CASSSGQLITEAFF.